The T cell receptor beta chain under discussion was sequenced for a study of OX40 agonist ivuxolimab in advanced cancers. Study in general: Patients were dosed intravenously with ivuxolimab at 0.01 to 10 mg/kg every 2 weeks. Prior checkpoint blockade (anti-PD-1, anti-PD-L1 or anti-CTLA-4) was permitted; approximately 44% had it. Findings and limits, study-wide: At 0.1 to 3.0 mg/kg, CD4+ and CD8+ blood T cells expanded clonally by week 6. Normalized expansion of T-cell clones was also low for some nonresponders.

With 1 base clipped from V and 1 base from J, the junction kept 2 bases outside the gene matches. This CDR3 has 15 residues. The germline V gene has CDR1 LGHNA and CDR2 YSLEER. Comments on this clone: Its target is unknown.

Some clones are missing from TCRdb's copy, which holds only in-frame ones; the method was immunoSEQ multiplex PCR. In the table there are around 92,000 clones, 84% of which are singletons. V gene TRBV4-3 combines with J gene TRBJ2-5, with 8 bases identical to TRBD1. This TCR was sampled from an adult with an advanced solid tumor such as melanoma, head and neck, liver or kidney cancer. The material sequenced was CD4+ or CD8+ T cells sorted from blood, taken in a trial of the OX40 agonist ivuxolimab. The CDR3 coding sequence is TGCGCCAGCAGCCAAGGGCAGGGGGCCCAAGAGACCCAGTACTTC. It specifies CASSQGQGAQETQYF.